Listed below are T cell receptor beta chains from one sample, sequenced in a study of cytomegalovirus exposure and HLA in healthy donors. The protocol was immunoSEQ multiplex PCR, while the TCRdb copy is restricted to in-frame clones and leaves out a portion. The table includes around 140,000 clones, 75% to 90% detected once. The specimen sequenced was PBMCs. Receptor source: a man aged 40-55 years in good health and CMV-seronegative. The CDR3 runs from the conserved cysteine through the conserved F or W. The order of the fields is J gene, D gene, clone size, V gene, CDR3 DNA, CDR3 protein. The D gene is left open where the match is weak. Clone size is given for some rows only: seen once, a few or many times, or a class if the clone is expanded.

j_gene: TRBJ1-2
d_gene: TRBD1
abundance: .
v_gene: TRBV7-8
CDR3nt: TGTGCCAGCAGCCCCGACGGGACAGGGTATGGCTACACCTTC
CDR3aa: CASSPDGTGYGYTF

j_gene: TRBJ2-6
d_gene: TRBD1
abundance: .
v_gene: TRBV9
CDR3nt: TGTGCCAGCAGCACCCAGGGGGCTGGGGCCAACGTCCTGACTTTC
CDR3aa: CASSTQGAGANVLTF

j_gene: TRBJ2-7
d_gene: TRBD2
abundance: .
v_gene: TRBV9
CDR3nt: TGTGCCAGCAGCACCACTTTCGGACTAGGGGAGCAGTACTTC
CDR3aa: CASSTTFGLGEQYF

j_gene: TRBJ2-1
d_gene: .
abundance: .
v_gene: TRBV6-5
CDR3nt: TGTGCCACCCGGCGCTACGGGGGGCCGGGTGAGCAGTTCTTC
CDR3aa: CATRRYGGPGEQFF

j_gene: TRBJ1-2
d_gene: TRBD1
abundance: .
v_gene: TRBV9
CDR3nt: TGTGCCAGCAGCGATTACAGGGGTTCCCTATATGGCTACACCTTC
CDR3aa: CASSDYRGSLYGYTF

j_gene: TRBJ2-2
d_gene: TRBD1
abundance: .
v_gene: TRBV7-6
CDR3nt: TGTGCCAGCAGCCCAAACAGGGGCACGAACACCGGGGAGCTGTTTTTT
CDR3aa: CASSPNRGTNTGELFF

j_gene: TRBJ2-5
d_gene: TRBD2
abundance: .
v_gene: TRBV7-8
CDR3nt: TGTGCCAGCAGCTTGGAGGGGAGCGGGGTACAAGAGACCCAGTACTTC
CDR3aa: CASSLEGSGVQETQYF

j_gene: TRBJ2-1
d_gene: TRBD1
abundance: few
v_gene: TRBV15
CDR3nt: TGTGCCACCAGCAGATATGGACAGGCCCCCAATGAGCAGTTCTTC
CDR3aa: CATSRYGQAPNEQFF

j_gene: TRBJ2-4
d_gene: .
abundance: .
v_gene: TRBV21-1
CDR3nt: TGTGCCAGCGCGGGACAGGCCGAGCAAAACATTCAGTACTTC
CDR3aa: CASAGQAEQNIQYF

j_gene: TRBJ2-5
d_gene: TRBD2
abundance: .
v_gene: TRBV4-3
CDR3nt: TGCGCCAGCAGCCAAGATCCCAGCGGGGGGGCAGAGACCCAGTACTTC
CDR3aa: CASSQDPSGGAETQYF

j_gene: TRBJ1-6
d_gene: TRBD1
abundance: .
v_gene: TRBV4-1
CDR3nt: TGCGCCAGCAGCCTTTTAAAGGGACAGCCTAATTCACCCCTCCACTTT
CDR3aa: CASSLLKGQPNSPLHF

j_gene: TRBJ2-3
d_gene: TRBD1
abundance: .
v_gene: TRBV10-1
CDR3nt: TGCGCCAGCAGTGAGTCGGAAGGGACAGGGCCAGATACGCAGTATTTT
CDR3aa: CASSESEGTGPDTQYF

j_gene: TRBJ1-2
d_gene: TRBD1
abundance: .
v_gene: TRBV5-1
CDR3nt: TGCGCCAGCAGCTTATTCAGGGGGCAGGACTATGGCTACACCTTC
CDR3aa: CASSLFRGQDYGYTF

j_gene: TRBJ2-5
d_gene: .
abundance: .
v_gene: TRBV5-1
CDR3nt: TGCGCCAGCAGCTTGGCGGGGACCCAGTACTTC
CDR3aa: CASSLAGTQYF

j_gene: TRBJ1-5
d_gene: .
abundance: .
v_gene: TRBV28
CDR3nt: TGTGCCAGCAGCGGGGGGGCTGGGGTTCAGCCCCAGCATTTT
CDR3aa: CASSGGAGVQPQHF

j_gene: TRBJ2-2
d_gene: TRBD1
abundance: .
v_gene: TRBV29-1
CDR3nt: TGCAGCGTTTTCGGACAGGGCGCCACGAACACCGGGGAGCTGTTTTTT
CDR3aa: CSVFGQGATNTGELFF

j_gene: TRBJ1-3
d_gene: TRBD1
abundance: once
v_gene: TRBV6-5
CDR3nt: TGTGCCAGCAGTTCACCCGGGACAGGGGGTGGAAACACCATATATTTT
CDR3aa: CASSSPGTGGGNTIYF

j_gene: TRBJ2-1
d_gene: .
abundance: .
v_gene: TRBV6-5
CDR3nt: TGTGCCAGCAGTTACTCGATCGGGGGTCGGGGCAATGAGCAGTTCTTC
CDR3aa: CASSYSIGGRGNEQFF

j_gene: TRBJ2-3
d_gene: TRBD2
abundance: .
v_gene: TRBV7-2
CDR3nt: TGTGCCAGCAGCCCCCTAGGCGGGGGGGGCACAGATACGCAGTATTTT
CDR3aa: CASSPLGGGGTDTQYF

j_gene: TRBJ2-4
d_gene: TRBD1
abundance: .
v_gene: TRBV2
CDR3nt: TGTGCCAGCAGTTCTGACAGGGAAAACATTCAGTACTTC
CDR3aa: CASSSDRENIQYF

j_gene: TRBJ1-2
d_gene: .
abundance: .
v_gene: TRBV2
CDR3nt: TGTGCCAGCGCTACAGGGCCGCCTGGCTACACCTTC
CDR3aa: CASATGPPGYTF

j_gene: TRBJ1-2
d_gene: .
abundance: once
v_gene: TRBV21-1
CDR3nt: TGTGCCAGCATCTCCCTCCCCGGACAGGGTGCCTCATGGTATGGCTACACCTTC
CDR3aa: CASISLPGQGASWYGYTF

j_gene: TRBJ1-1
d_gene: .
abundance: .
v_gene: TRBV4-3
CDR3nt: TGCGCCAGCAGCCAAGATGGTCCGGGGGTGAGCACTGAAGCTTTCTTT
CDR3aa: CASSQDGPGVSTEAFF

j_gene: TRBJ2-3
d_gene: TRBD2
abundance: .
v_gene: TRBV15
CDR3nt: TGTGCCACCAGCACACTACTACCCCAGCGGGGGGGCCAGAGCACAGATACGCAGTATTTT
CDR3aa: CATSTLLPQRGGQSTDTQYF

j_gene: TRBJ2-2
d_gene: .
abundance: once
v_gene: TRBV19
CDR3nt: TGTGCCAGTAGTAATTGGAACGGGGTCGGCGGGGAGCTGTTTTTT
CDR3aa: CASSNWNGVGGELFF

j_gene: TRBJ2-7
d_gene: TRBD1
abundance: .
v_gene: TRBV5-4
CDR3nt: TGTGCCAGCCGGAATACAGGGGGCTACGAGCAGTACTTC
CDR3aa: CASRNTGGYEQYF

j_gene: TRBJ1-1
d_gene: TRBD1
abundance: .
v_gene: TRBV7-9
CDR3nt: TGTGCCAGCAGCTCCTCGGGACAGGGGAACACTGAAGCTTTCTTT
CDR3aa: CASSSSGQGNTEAFF

j_gene: TRBJ1-1
d_gene: .
abundance: .
v_gene: TRBV7-9
CDR3nt: TGTGCCAGCAGCGGCCGGGCCCCGGAGGGCACTGAAGCTTTCTTT
CDR3aa: CASSGRAPEGTEAFF

j_gene: TRBJ1-6
d_gene: TRBD1
abundance: .
v_gene: TRBV6-5
CDR3nt: TGTGCCAGCAGTTACGGGGGACAGGTTAATTCACCCCTCCACTTT
CDR3aa: CASSYGGQVNSPLHF

j_gene: TRBJ2-7
d_gene: TRBD1
abundance: .
v_gene: TRBV5-4
CDR3nt: TGTGCCAGCAGGAGGACAGGGCAGTACGAGCAGTACTTC
CDR3aa: CASRRTGQYEQYF

j_gene: TRBJ2-3
d_gene: .
abundance: .
v_gene: TRBV29-1
CDR3nt: TGCAGCGTTGGTCTAGTCTTAACAGATACGCAGTATTTT
CDR3aa: CSVGLVLTDTQYF

j_gene: TRBJ2-3
d_gene: TRBD2
abundance: .
v_gene: TRBV9
CDR3nt: TGTGCCAGCAGCGAACCACCTACTCCAGCGGGGAGCACAGATACGCAGTATTTT
CDR3aa: CASSEPPTPAGSTDTQYF

j_gene: TRBJ2-7
d_gene: .
abundance: .
v_gene: TRBV4-1
CDR3nt: TGCGCCAGCAGCCAATTTCACAGCTCCTACGAGCAGTACTTC
CDR3aa: CASSQFHSSYEQYF

j_gene: TRBJ2-1
d_gene: .
abundance: .
v_gene: TRBV4-1
CDR3nt: TGCGCCAGCAGCCAAGATCCTTCGTCCTCGCAGTTCTTC
CDR3aa: CASSQDPSSSQFF

j_gene: TRBJ1-6
d_gene: TRBD1
abundance: .
v_gene: TRBV6-6
CDR3nt: TGTGCCAGCAGGACAGGGGACTCACCCCTCCACTTT
CDR3aa: CASRTGDSPLHF

j_gene: TRBJ1-3
d_gene: TRBD1
abundance: .
v_gene: TRBV7-7
CDR3nt: TGTGCCAGCAGCTTCGGACAGGGTTCTGGAAACACCATATATTTT
CDR3aa: CASSFGQGSGNTIYF

j_gene: TRBJ1-2
d_gene: .
abundance: .
v_gene: TRBV28
CDR3nt: TGTGCCAGCAGTGGCGGTGACTATGGCTACACCTTC
CDR3aa: CASSGGDYGYTF

j_gene: TRBJ1-5
d_gene: .
abundance: .
v_gene: TRBV10-3
CDR3nt: TGTGCCATCAGTGAAAAGACAGAAACTCCCCAGCATTTT
CDR3aa: CAISEKTETPQHF

j_gene: TRBJ2-7
d_gene: .
abundance: .
v_gene: TRBV11-3
CDR3nt: TGTGCCAGCAGCTTAGGAGGACAGGCGGGGTACGAGCAGTACTTC
CDR3aa: CASSLGGQAGYEQYF

j_gene: TRBJ1-4
d_gene: TRBD1
abundance: .
v_gene: TRBV15
CDR3nt: TGTGCCACCAGCAACCCGACAGGGCCAAATGAAAAACTGTTTTTT
CDR3aa: CATSNPTGPNEKLFF

j_gene: TRBJ2-2
d_gene: TRBD1
abundance: .
v_gene: TRBV5-1
CDR3nt: TGCGCCAGCAGCTTGGCCCAGGGCCAAGGACAGGGGCGCACCGGGGAGCTGTTTTTT
CDR3aa: CASSLAQGQGQGRTGELFF

j_gene: TRBJ2-2
d_gene: .
abundance: few
v_gene: TRBV19
CDR3nt: TGTGCCAGTAGACCACGTAAGACGGAGCCCTCGAACACCGGGGAGCTGTTTTTT
CDR3aa: CASRPRKTEPSNTGELFF

j_gene: TRBJ1-1
d_gene: TRBD1
abundance: .
v_gene: TRBV30
CDR3nt: TGTGCCTCCAACCGACAGGGGCGAGAAGCTTTCTTT
CDR3aa: CASNRQGREAFF

j_gene: TRBJ1-3
d_gene: TRBD1
abundance: .
v_gene: TRBV7-9
CDR3nt: TGTGCCAGCAGCCGAGGGGACAGGGCCTCCTACTCTGGAAACACCATATATTTT
CDR3aa: CASSRGDRASYSGNTIYF

j_gene: TRBJ2-3
d_gene: .
abundance: .
v_gene: TRBV7-6
CDR3nt: TGTGCCAGCAGCCCCTCCGGGGGGCCACGCACAGATACGCAGTATTTT
CDR3aa: CASSPSGGPRTDTQYF

j_gene: TRBJ2-7
d_gene: TRBD2
abundance: once
v_gene: TRBV5-4
CDR3nt: TGTGCCAGCAGCCTAGCGGGAATTTCGTACGAGCAGTACTTC
CDR3aa: CASSLAGISYEQYF

j_gene: TRBJ2-7
d_gene: .
abundance: .
v_gene: TRBV10-1
CDR3nt: TGCGCCAGCAGCCTCGGAGGGACGGGGCCCTACGAGCAGTACTTC
CDR3aa: CASSLGGTGPYEQYF

j_gene: TRBJ2-2
d_gene: TRBD2
abundance: .
v_gene: TRBV7-8
CDR3nt: TGTGCCAGCAGCTTGGGACTAGCGGGGATAGCGAACACCGGGGAGCTGTTTTTT
CDR3aa: CASSLGLAGIANTGELFF

j_gene: TRBJ2-5
d_gene: TRBD2
abundance: .
v_gene: TRBV15
CDR3nt: TGTGCCACCAGCAGAGGTGCGGGGGGCCCTCCTGGGGCCCAGTACTTC
CDR3aa: CATSRGAGGPPGAQYF

j_gene: TRBJ2-7
d_gene: TRBD1
abundance: .
v_gene: TRBV28
CDR3nt: TGTGCCAGCAGTTTACCAACAGGGGGCGGGGGATACGAGCAGTACTTC
CDR3aa: CASSLPTGGGGYEQYF